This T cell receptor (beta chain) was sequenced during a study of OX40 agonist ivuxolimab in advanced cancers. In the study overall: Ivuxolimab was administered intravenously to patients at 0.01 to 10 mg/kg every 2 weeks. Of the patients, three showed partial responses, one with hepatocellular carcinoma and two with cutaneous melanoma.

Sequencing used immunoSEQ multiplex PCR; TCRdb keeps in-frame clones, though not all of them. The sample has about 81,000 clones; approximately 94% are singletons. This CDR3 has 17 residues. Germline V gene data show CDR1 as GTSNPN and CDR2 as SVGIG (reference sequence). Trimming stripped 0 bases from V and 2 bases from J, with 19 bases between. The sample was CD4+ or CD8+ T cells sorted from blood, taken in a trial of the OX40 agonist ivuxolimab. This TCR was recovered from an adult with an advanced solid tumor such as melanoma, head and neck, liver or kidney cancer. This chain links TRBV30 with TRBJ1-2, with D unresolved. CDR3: CAWSVLFDRAGNYGYTF. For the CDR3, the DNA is TGTGCCTGGAGTGTACTGTTTGATAGGGCTGGAAACTATGGCTACACCTTC.